Each of the 15 T cell receptor beta chains below was sequenced from the same sample in a study of cytomegalovirus exposure and HLA in healthy donors. Both 60 Vbeta primers and 13 Jbeta primers went into the PCR. Only in-frame clones appear in the TCRdb table, and some are missing; sequencing was by immunoSEQ multiplex PCR. The sample lists about 200,000 clones, 86% occurring once. The specimen sequenced was PBMCs. The receptors originated from a woman in her thirties in good health and CMV-seronegative.

The gene calls are TRBV14 and TRBJ1-1; unclear D gene. The V gene lost 5 bases and the J gene lost 8 bases, with 15 bases spanning the gap. The germline CDR1 and CDR2 sequences are SGHDN and FVKESK. CDR3 length equals 13 residues. In DNA, the CDR3 is TGTGCCAGCAGCTCAAGATTAGAGGGAGAAGCTTTCTTT. This gives the protein CASSSRLEGEAFF. The full variable domain, its missing parts supplied by reference TRBV14 and TRBJ1-1, is EAGVTQFPSHSVIEKGQTVTLRCDPISGHDNLYWYRRVMGKEIKFLLHFVKESKQDESGMPNNRFLAERTGGTYSTLKVQPAELEDSGVYFCASSSRLEGEAFFGQGTRLTVV.

The chain couples TRBV28 to TRBJ1-5; 8 nucleotides match TRBD1. Trimming cost V 4 bases and J 5 bases; bases outside gene matches: 10. Germline CDR1 is MDHEN and CDR2 is SYDVKM. The CDR3 has 16 amino acids. DNA of the CDR3: TGTGCCAGCAGTTCAGTAGGGACAGGAAAGGATCAGCCCCAGCATTTT. Protein product: CASSSVGTGKDQPQHF.

Regarding this clone: The junction differs from germline at one of its ends, possibly a read error. The rearrangement uses TRBV5-1 and TRBJ1-1; 11 bases align to TRBD1. CDR3 length: 15 residues. Germline loops: CDR1 SGHRS, CDR2 YFSETQ. The CDR3 bases are TGCGTCAGCAGCTTGGACAGGGGGCAAGTCACTGAAGCTTTCTTT. Its protein is CVSSLDRGQVTEAFF.

This chain links TRBV9 with TRBJ2-1, with D uncertain. Germline V gives CDR1 SGDLS, CDR2 YYNGEE. CDR3 size: 16 residues. V was clipped by 2 bases and J by 5 bases, with 17 bases between them. CDR3: CASSVNPAVGNNEQFF. CDR3 DNA: TGTGCCAGCAGCGTTAACCCCGCTGTGGGCAACAATGAGCAGTTCTTC.

This clone was counted once. The gene calls are TRBV5-1 and TRBJ2-3; no clear D. The CDR3 consists of 15 residues. Trimming cost V 4 bases and J 4 bases, with 16 bases left between them. The germline gives CDR1 SGHRS, CDR2 YFSETQ. The CDR3, as DNA: TGCGCCAGCAGCCCACCCCTAAGCGAAGCAGATACGCAGTATTTT. It codes for CASSPPLSEADTQYF.

This clone showed up just once. V is TRBV30 and J is TRBJ2-1; D uncertain. The germline V gene has CDR1 GTSNPN and CDR2 SVGIG (reference sequence). The CDR3 totals 11 residues. Between the trimmed V and J ends, which lost 3 bases and 2 bases, there was a span of 2 bases. The CDR3 here is CAWSAYNEQFF. CDR3 coding DNA: TGTGCCTGGAGCGCCTACAATGAGCAGTTCTTC.

The rearrangement joins TRBV10-3 to TRBJ2-3, with a tentative D call TRBD2 (5 bases). Between the trimmed V and J ends, which lost 0 bases and 2 bases, there was a span of 12 bases. The CDR3 runs to 16 residues. CDR1 is ENHRY, CDR2 SYGVKD, per germline. CDR3 bases: TGTGCCATCAGTGAGTCTATTAGCGCCTCCACAGATACGCAGTATTTT. Encoded protein: CAISESISASTDTQYF.

The chain has TRBV6-1 and TRBJ2-2; 9 positions agree with TRBD2. The CDR3 runs 15 residues. V shed 1 base, J shed 5 bases, and the junction held 2 bases outside the gene matches. Germline CDR1 reads MNHNS; CDR2 reads SASEGT. Here the CDR3 reads CASSEGGGGTGELFF. The CDR3 DNA reads as TGTGCCAGCAGTGAAGGCGGGGGGGGGACCGGGGAGCTGTTTTTT.

CDR3 sequence: CASTPMGGPQETQYF. CDR3 nucleotide sequence: TGTGCCAGCACCCCAATGGGGGGACCTCAAGAGACCCAGTACTTC. This sequence joins TRBV7-9 and TRBJ2-5, with D perhaps matching TRBD2 (6 bases). V was trimmed by 7 bases and J by 2 bases, leaving 17 bases between them. CDR3 length: 15 amino acids. Per germline, CDR1 SEHNR and CDR2 FQNEAQ (reference sequence).

The chain carries TRBV7-2 and TRBJ2-7, with TRBD2 identical over 7 bases. Germline CDR1 is SGHTA and CDR2 is FQGNSA. The J segment lost 4 bases and the V segment lost 7 bases, leaving 19 bases of the junction unmatched. CDR3 length: 17 residues. The CDR3 sequence is CASTAGVGGASGYEQYF. CDR3 coding DNA: TGTGCCAGCACCGCGGGGGTGGGTGGGGCCTCGGGGTACGAGCAGTACTTC. Combining the CDR3 with reference TRBV7-2 and TRBJ2-7 gives the whole variable domain GAGVSQSPSNKVTEKGKDVELRCDPISGHTALYWYRQSLGQGLEFLIYFQGNSAPDKSGLPSDRFSAERTGGSVSTLTIQRTQQEDSAVYLCASTAGVGGASGYEQYFGPGTRLTVT.

V is TRBV19 and J is TRBJ2-7; TRBD1 might be the D (5 bases). The CDR3 spans 14 residues. The germline V and J ends were trimmed by 7 bases and 6 bases, with 19 bases remaining between them. Germline-derived CDR1 and CDR2 are LNHDA and SQIVND (reference sequence). CDR3 DNA: TGTGCCAGTACCCCAGGGCGCAACTTTTTCGAGCAGTACTTC. Encoded protein: CASTPGRNFFEQYF. Full variable domain (remainder filled in from reference TRBV19 and TRBJ2-7): DGGITQSPKYLFRKEGQNVTLSCEQNLNHDAMYWYRQDPGQGLRLIYYSQIVNDFQKGDIAEGYSVSREKKESFPLTVTSAQKNPTAFYLCASTPGRNFFEQYFGPGTRLTVT.

The chain combines TRBV2 with TRBJ2-1; 8 bases map to TRBD2. This CDR3 is built from 15 residues. CDR1 and CDR2 from the germline V gene are SNHLY and FYNNEI. V lost 6 bases to trimming and J lost 3 bases; unmatched junction nucleotides: 7. CDR3 protein: CASSESGGRYNEQFF. Written as DNA, the CDR3 is TGTGCCAGCAGCGAAAGCGGGGGACGCTACAATGAGCAGTTCTTC.

The rearrangement joins TRBV6-5 to TRBJ2-2, with 12 bases fitting TRBD2. Germline V lookup: CDR1 MNHEY, CDR2 SVGAGI. After removal of 4 bases from V and 1 base from J, the junction contained 1 base not matched to a gene. The CDR3 runs to 16 residues. CDR3 nucleotide sequence: TGTGCCAGCAGTTTACTAGCGGGAGGGAACACCGGGGAGCTGTTTTTT. Translated, it gives CASSLLAGGNTGELFF.

The chain is built from TRBV27 and TRBJ2-7, with 11 bases fitting TRBD2. Germline values: CDR1 MNHEY, CDR2 SMNVEV (reference sequence). V dropped 5 bases and J dropped 2; count of bases not matched to a gene: 2. The CDR3 runs 14 residues. CDR3 in DNA: TGTGCCAGCAGTCAGACTAGCGGGGCCTACGAGCAGTACTTC. It codes for CASSQTSGAYEQYF.

The V call is TRBV6-6, the J call TRBJ1-1, with D maybe TRBD1 (6 bases). This CDR3 region has 15 residues. V gave up 2 bases and J gave up 1 base, with 11 bases separating them. The germline gives CDR1 MNHNY, CDR2 SVGAGI (reference sequence). This chain's CDR3 is CASSYRGSGNTEAFF. The CDR3 DNA reads as TGTGCCAGCAGTTACAGGGGGAGCGGGAACACTGAAGCTTTCTTT.